These 9 T cell receptor beta chains originate from one sample sequenced in a study of blood T cell repertoires in COVID-19 (dated by TCRdb to 2020 to 2021). The library was made by the immunoSEQ multiplex PCR assay. TCRdb mirrors the immuneACCESS table, restricted to in-frame sequences. Some clones are absent from its copies; in checked studies, under half trace to an unresolved V gene, and the reason for the others is unknown. The sample records more than 110,000 clones, roughly 86% of which are singletons. The top ten clonotypes cover around 5% of the sample. The sequencing sample was made of peripheral blood. The receptors here all came from a human donor in a cohort sampled during active COVID-19.

The CDR3 sequence: CASSDFGTVGEKLFF. The CDR3 DNA sequence: TGTGCCAGCAGTGATTTTGGGACAGTGGGTGAAAAACTGTTTTTT. V gene TRBV25-1 combines with J gene TRBJ1-4; 7 nucleotides line up with TRBD1. Germline CDR1 MGHDK, CDR2 SYGVNS. Unmatched junction bases numbered 8, after V lost 3 bases and J lost 7 bases. The CDR3 totals 15 residues.

This chain connects TRBV7-6 to TRBJ2-5; 12 bases are a match to TRBD1. The CDR3 has 15 amino acids. Germline CDR1 is SGHVS and CDR2 is FNYEAQ. J gave up 4 bases and V 4 bases, and 4 bases lay outside the gene matches. Here the CDR3 reads CASSYGTGGGETQYF. CDR3 sequence (DNA): TGTGCCAGCAGCTACGGGACAGGGGGCGGAGAGACCCAGTACTTC.

This clone was counted only a few times. The chain has TRBV30 and TRBJ2-7, with a tentative D call TRBD1 (6 bases). Germline CDR1 and CDR2: GTSNPN and SVGIG (reference sequence). V gave up 0 bases and J gave up 8 bases, with 11 bases separating them. The CDR3 is 12 residues long. CDR3 in DNA: TGTGCCTGGAGTGTGACAGGCTTGCAGCAGTACTTC. It encodes CAWSVTGLQQYF.

The chain combines TRBV3-1 (or the pseudogene TRBV3-2) with TRBJ1-6; 9 nucleotides agree with TRBD1. V was clipped by 0 bases and J by 15 bases; unmatched bases: 3. The germline CDR1 and CDR2 sequences are LGHDT and YNNKEL (reference sequence). The CDR3 length is 13 residues. CDR3 region: CASSQDPDRGLHF. In DNA, the CDR3 is TGTGCCAGCAGCCAAGATCCGGACAGGGGCCTCCACTTT.

J is TRBJ1-6 and V is TRBV3-1 (or the pseudogene TRBV3-2), with D tentatively TRBD1 (6 bases). The CDR3 covers 18 residues. Trimming shortened V by 1 base and J by 10 bases, and 23 bases separated the two germline ends. Germline V gene sequence: CDR1 LGHDT, CDR2 YNNKEL (reference sequence). The CDR3 bases are TGTGCCAGCAGCCAAGGCGGTCGGGTGGGGGGGCGCCGATCACCCCTCCACTTT. Translated: CASSQGGRVGGRRSPLHF.

The CDR3 loop reads CASSLTSGRSYNEQFF. The CDR3 DNA is TGTGCCAGCAGTTTGACTAGCGGGAGGAGCTACAATGAGCAGTTCTTC. The chain recombines TRBV28 with TRBJ2-1, with 13 bases identical to TRBD2. This CDR3 comprises 16 residues. The junction had 2 bases not matched to a gene; V was cut back by 3 bases and J by 3 bases. Germline CDR1 is MDHEN and CDR2 is SYDVKM.

The genes are TRBV7-9 and TRBJ2-4; D perhaps matches TRBD2 (5 bases). Germline CDR1 SEHNR, CDR2 FQNEAQ (reference sequence). Trimming removed 2 bases from V and 4 bases from J, with 15 bases in between. The CDR3 has 16 residues. Here the CDR3 DNA reads TGTGCCAGCAGCTTATCCGGGCCACGAGGGAAAAACATTCAGTACTTC. This gives the protein CASSLSGPRGKNIQYF.

The chain couples TRBV11-1 to TRBJ2-5, with D maybe TRBD1 (6 bases). Germline V gene sequence: CDR1 SGHAT, CDR2 FQDESV (reference sequence). V lost 0 bases and J 1 base, leaving 12 bases between the germline ends. CDR3 length equals 16 residues. CDR3 sequence (DNA): TGTGCCAGCAGCTTAGCGGGGGCGGCAACCCAAGAGACCCAGTACTTC. Translated, it gives CASSLAGAATQETQYF.

This clone has more than one count but fewer than ten. The J gene is TRBJ1-2, the V gene TRBV5-1, with D maybe TRBD1 (5 bases). Germline V gene data show CDR1 as SGHRS and CDR2 as YFSETQ. V lost 4 bases and J 7 bases, leaving 17 bases between the germline ends. The CDR3 extends over 14 amino acids. This chain's CDR3 is CASSLDNTGGGYTF. The CDR3 DNA follows: TGCGCCAGCAGCCTGGATAACACGGGGGGTGGCTACACCTTC.